These T cell receptor beta chains were read from a single sample in a study of metastatic and nonmetastatic thyroid tumors. TCRdb ran MiXCR on the PCR reads. Of around 40,000 clones in the sample, roughly 15% were seen once. Material: blood. The receptors were sampled from a male donor with papillary thyroid cancer or a benign thyroid nodule (not recorded which). Some clones in this sample may be carry-over from other donors' samples. Both conserved end residues are part of each CDR3. A D gene is named only where the DNA matches it firmly. The size field is filled for only some rows; it gives once, few, many or a size class.

d_gene | j_gene | v_gene | abundance | CDR3nt | CDR3aa
- | TRBJ2-5 | TRBV12-3/TRBV12-4 | - | TGTGCCAGCAGCCTAGGGGGAGGAGGCCAAGAGACCCAGTACTTC | CASSLGGGGQETQYF
- | TRBJ1-1 | TRBV19 | - | TGTGAAAGTACCGCAGCAGGAGTACGCGGGGACACTGAAGCTTTCTTT | CESTAAGVRGDTEAFF
- | TRBJ2-1 | TRBV6-1 | few | TGTGCCGGGGAGGTCCGGGTCGGTGAGCAGTTCTTC | CAGEVRVGEQFF
- | TRBJ2-7 | TRBV11-3 | many | TGTGCCAGCAGCTTAGTTAGAAATCCGGCCTACGAGCAGTACTTC | CASSLVRNPAYEQYF
TRBD2 | TRBJ2-3 | TRBV7-8 | many | TGTGCCAGCAGCTTAGCGATCGGGACTAGCGGGGGGCTCTCAGATACGCAGTATTTT | CASSLAIGTSGGLSDTQYF
TRBD1 | TRBJ2-1 | TRBV11-1 | many | TGTGCCAGCAGCTTCGGGACAGGGCCCGTTGAGCAGTTCTTC | CASSFGTGPVEQFF
- | TRBJ1-4 | TRBV6-2/TRBV6-3 | - | TGTGCCAGCAGTTACTCCTACTACAGGCGGTATGAAAAACTGTTTTTT | CASSYSYYRRYEKLFF
TRBD1 | TRBJ1-1 | TRBV3-1 | many | TGTGCCAGCAGCCAAGCAAGCGCAGGGGGGACTGAAGCTTTCTTT | CASSQASAGGTEAFF
- | TRBJ2-1 | TRBV11-2 | - | TGTGCCAGCAGCTCCGGAAACAGGGCTGCTGAGCAGTTCTTC | CASSSGNRAAEQFF
- | TRBJ1-4 | TRBV7-8 | many | TGTGCCAGCAGCTTACTGGACAGTAGCGAAAAACTGTTTTTT | CASSLLDSSEKLFF
TRBD2 | TRBJ2-7 | TRBV10-2 | few | TGCGCCAGCACCAGACTAGCGCCGAACTCCTACGGGCAGTACTTT | CASTRLAPNSYGQYF
- | TRBJ2-3 | TRBV6-5 | - | TGTGCCAGCACCACGGGGAACCCCGTATATACGCAGTATTTT | CASTTGNPVYTQYF
- | TRBJ1-2 | TRBV7-9 | many | TGTGCCAGCAGCAAACGCCAGCCGGGAATGGGCTACACCTTC | CASSKRQPGMGYTF
TRBD2 | TRBJ2-3 | TRBV6-4 | few | TGTGCTAGCAATGACGGGACTAGCGGGGGGGATGTCTCAGATACGCAGTATTTT | CASNDGTSGGDVSDTQYF
- | TRBJ2-3 | TRBV7-7 | many | TGTGCTAGCAGCTCGGGGCCCACAGATACGCAGTATTTT | CASSSGPTDTQYF
TRBD2 | TRBJ2-1 | TRBV7-2 | many | TGTGCCAGCAGCTTATATACACGACTAGCTAACAATGAGCAGTTCTTC | CASSLYTRLANNEQFF
- | TRBJ2-1 | TRBV19 | many | TGTGCCAGCCGTGGCTACAATGAGCAGTTCTTC | CASRGYNEQFF
TRBD2 | TRBJ2-3 | TRBV7-8 | - | TGTGCCAGCAGCCCCGGGGTAGCGGGGCGGCATGGTACACAGTATTTT | CASSPGVAGRHGTQYF
- | TRBJ1-1 | TRBV27 | many | TGTGCCAGCAGTTTAAAACCGGGGCCGACTGAAGCTTTCTTT | CASSLKPGPTEAFF
TRBD1 | TRBJ1-1 | TRBV5-4 | - | TGTGCCAGCAGCTTCCGGGACAGGGGGCGATTGGGCACTGAAGCTTTCTTT | CASSFRDRGRLGTEAFF
- | TRBJ2-7 | TRBV6-1 | medium-sized | TGTGCCAGCACCAACCAGGGTTACGAGCAGTACTTC | CASTNQGYEQYF
- | TRBJ1-2 | TRBV29-1 | - | TGCAGCGTTGAAACCGAGCATCCGGGCTACACCTTC | CSVETEHPGYTF
TRBD1 | TRBJ2-1 | TRBV6-1 | - | TGTGCCACTACCGGGACAGGGCTAAATGAGCAGTTCTTC | CATTGTGLNEQFF
- | TRBJ2-7 | TRBV6-1 | few | TGTGCCAGCAGTGGCCTAGTCGACGAGCAGTACTTC | CASSGLVDEQYF
TRBD2 | TRBJ2-3 | TRBV12-3/TRBV12-4 | - | TGTGCCAGCAGTGACTCTAGCGGGAGCACAGATACGCAGTATTTT | CASSDSSGSTDTQYF
TRBD2 | TRBJ2-3 | TRBV11-2 | once | TGTGCCAGCAGCTTAGATGGGACTAGCGGGGGCGGTACGCAGTATTTT | CASSLDGTSGGGTQYF
TRBD2 | TRBJ2-1 | TRBV19 | many | TGTGCCAGTAAGCCCTCGGGGGGTTCTTTGAATGAGCAGTTCTTC | CASKPSGGSLNEQFF
TRBD2 | TRBJ2-3 | TRBV6-4 | many | TGTGCCAGCAGTCCCCCGGCGGGGGGGGAGAGCACAGATACGCAGTATTTT | CASSPPAGGESTDTQYF
TRBD1 | TRBJ2-3 | TRBV12-3/TRBV12-4 | many | TGTGCCAGCAGCCACCTAGGGGACGGACAGGGGACAGATACGCAGTATTTT | CASSHLGDGQGTDTQYF
TRBD2 | TRBJ2-5 | TRBV9 | - | TGTGCCAGCAGCGTAGACTTCGGGGCTAGCGGGCAAGAGACGCAGTACTTC | CASSVDFGASGQETQYF
- | TRBJ1-4 | TRBV19 | many | TGTGCCAGTAGTATTGATGGGGCTCGAGAAAAACTGTTTTTT | CASSIDGAREKLFF
TRBD1 | TRBJ2-2 | TRBV5-1 | - | TGCGCCAGCACGATCAGGGGGAAAGGGGGCGCCGGGGAGCTGTTTTTT | CASTIRGKGGAGELFF
- | TRBJ2-3 | TRBV6-6 | few | TGTGCCAGCAGTTACTCCCGACTGGGCACAGATACGCAGTATTTT | CASSYSRLGTDTQYF
TRBD2 | TRBJ2-3 | TRBV10-3 | - | TGTGCCATAGAGAGCGGGAGTAGGGCAGATACGCAGTATTTT | CAIESGSRADTQYF
- | TRBJ1-3 | TRBV20-1 | many | TGCAGTGCTAGCTTCAGGGCTGGAAACACCATATATTTT | CSASFRAGNTIYF
- | TRBJ1-6 | TRBV6-1 | - | TGTGCCAGCAGCGTAACAGGGTTCAGCTCCTATAATTCACCCCTCCACTTT | CASSVTGFSSYNSPLHF
- | TRBJ2-3 | TRBV20-1 | medium-sized | TGCAGTGCTGACGCGACGACCTTCACAGATACGCAGTATTTT | CSADATTFTDTQYF
TRBD2 | TRBJ2-5 | TRBV20-1 | many | TGCAGTGCTAGTGCCGTGCCTAGCGGGGGGGGGTCAGAGACCCAGTACTTC | CSASAVPSGGGSETQYF
TRBD1 | TRBJ2-5 | TRBV29-1 | many | TGCAGCGTTGAAGAGACAGGGTCGGAGACCCAGTACTTC | CSVEETGSETQYF
- | TRBJ1-5 | TRBV12-3/TRBV12-4 | - | TGTGCCAGCAGTCCCGTAGTCGATCTTACAGGGTACCAGCCCCAGCATTTT | CASSPVVDLTGYQPQHF
- | TRBJ2-7 | TRBV15 | many | TGTGCCACCAGCAGAGACCTCAGGGGTTCGGGCGAGCAGTACTTC | CATSRDLRGSGEQYF
- | TRBJ2-7 | TRBV18 | - | TGTGCCAGCTCACCACCGAGACGGGGAATCGCCACCAAGCAGTACTTC | CASSPPRRGIATKQYF
TRBD1 | TRBJ1-2 | TRBV6-1 | few | TGTGCCATTCCCGGACAGGGAATTAGCAGCTATGGCTACACCTTC | CAIPGQGISSYGYTF
- | TRBJ2-1 | TRBV6-6 | - | TGTGCCAGCAGTTACTCGAATATGGAGCGGTACTACAATGAGCAGTTCTTC | CASSYSNMERYYNEQFF
TRBD2 | TRBJ2-1 | TRBV24-1 | many | TGTGCCACCAGTGACCGCCAAGGACTAGCGGTTTACAATGAGCAGTTCTTC | CATSDRQGLAVYNEQFF
TRBD2 | TRBJ2-1 | TRBV9 | - | TGTGCCAGCAGCGTAGTCTCTAGCGGGAGAAATGAGCAGTTCTTC | CASSVVSSGRNEQFF
TRBD1 | TRBJ2-5 | TRBV5-1 | many | TGCGCCAGCAGTCTACGGACAGGGGGGGGTGAGACCCAGTACTTC | CASSLRTGGGETQYF
- | TRBJ1-2 | TRBV20-1 | - | TGCAGTGCCGACACGACAGTGTCCCCAAACTATGTTGGCTACACCTTC | CSADTTVSPNYVGYTF
- | TRBJ2-7 | TRBV19 | many | TGTGCCAGTAGTATAGATCCTGGAGACGAGCAGTACTTC | CASSIDPGDEQYF
TRBD1 | TRBJ2-3 | TRBV12-3/TRBV12-4 | - | TGTGCCAGCTCTGGCGGTCTCGGACAGGTAAATCAGCCCCAGTATTTT | CASSGGLGQVNQPQYF
- | TRBJ1-1 | TRBV10-2 | few | TGCGCCAGCAGTGGTTCGACCAGGAACACTGAAGCTTTCTTT | CASSGSTRNTEAFF
TRBD2 | TRBJ2-5 | TRBV11-3 | many | TGTGCCAGCAGCAGAGGACTAGCGGGGGGTGTGCAAGAGACCCAGTACTTC | CASSRGLAGGVQETQYF
- | TRBJ1-2 | TRBV27 | medium-sized | TGTGCCAGCAGTTTATCCGGGACATTTGGGGGCTACTATGGCTACACCTTC | CASSLSGTFGGYYGYTF